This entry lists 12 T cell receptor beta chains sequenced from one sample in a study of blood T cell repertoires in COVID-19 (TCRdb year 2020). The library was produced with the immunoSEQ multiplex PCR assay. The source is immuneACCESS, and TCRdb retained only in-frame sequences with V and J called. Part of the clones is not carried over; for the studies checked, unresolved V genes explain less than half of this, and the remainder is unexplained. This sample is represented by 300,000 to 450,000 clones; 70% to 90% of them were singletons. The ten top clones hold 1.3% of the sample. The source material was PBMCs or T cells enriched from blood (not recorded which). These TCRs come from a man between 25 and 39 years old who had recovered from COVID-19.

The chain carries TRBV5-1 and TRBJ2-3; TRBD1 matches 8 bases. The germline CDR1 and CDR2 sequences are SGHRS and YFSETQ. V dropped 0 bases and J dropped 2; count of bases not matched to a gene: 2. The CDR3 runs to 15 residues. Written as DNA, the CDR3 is TGCGCCAGCAGCTTGGGACAGGGGCCCACAGATACGCAGTATTTT. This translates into CASSLGQGPTDTQYF.

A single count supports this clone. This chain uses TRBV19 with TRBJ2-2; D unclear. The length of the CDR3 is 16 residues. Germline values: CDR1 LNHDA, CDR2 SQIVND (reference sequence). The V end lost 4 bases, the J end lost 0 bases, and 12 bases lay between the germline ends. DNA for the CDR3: TGTGCCAGTAGTACCCCCCTACTCGCGAACACCGGGGAGCTGTTTTTT. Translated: CASSTPLLANTGELFF.

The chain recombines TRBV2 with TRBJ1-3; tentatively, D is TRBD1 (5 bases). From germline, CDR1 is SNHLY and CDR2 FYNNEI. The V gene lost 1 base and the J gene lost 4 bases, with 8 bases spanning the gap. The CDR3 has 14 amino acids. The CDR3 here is CASSEGGGGNTIYF. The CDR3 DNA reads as TGTGCCAGCAGTGAAGGGGGGGGAGGAAACACCATATATTTT. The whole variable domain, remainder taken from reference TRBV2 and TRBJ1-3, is EPEVTQTPSHQVTQMGQEVILRCVPISNHLYFYWYRQILGQKVEFLVSFYNNEISEKSEIFDDQFSVERPDGSNFTLKIRSTKLEDSAMYFCASSEGGGGNTIYFGEGSWLTVV.

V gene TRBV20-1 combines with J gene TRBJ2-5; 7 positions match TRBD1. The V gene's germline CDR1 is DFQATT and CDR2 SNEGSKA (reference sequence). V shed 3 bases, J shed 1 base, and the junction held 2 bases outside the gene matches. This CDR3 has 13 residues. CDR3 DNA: TGCAGTGCTAGTGGGACAGTCCAAGAGACCCAGTACTTC. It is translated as CSASGTVQETQYF.

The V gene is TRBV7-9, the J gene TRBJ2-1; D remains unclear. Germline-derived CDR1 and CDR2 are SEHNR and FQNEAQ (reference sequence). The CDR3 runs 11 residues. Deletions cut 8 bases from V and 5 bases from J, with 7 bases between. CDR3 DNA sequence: TGTGCCAGCCGTGGAGACAATGAGCAGTTCTTC. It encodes CASRGDNEQFF.

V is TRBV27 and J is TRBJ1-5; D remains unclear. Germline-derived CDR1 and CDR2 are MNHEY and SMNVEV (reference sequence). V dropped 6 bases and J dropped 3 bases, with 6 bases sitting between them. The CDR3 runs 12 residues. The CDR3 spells CASRQYNQPQHF. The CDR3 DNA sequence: TGTGCCAGCAGGCAGTACAATCAGCCCCAGCATTTT.

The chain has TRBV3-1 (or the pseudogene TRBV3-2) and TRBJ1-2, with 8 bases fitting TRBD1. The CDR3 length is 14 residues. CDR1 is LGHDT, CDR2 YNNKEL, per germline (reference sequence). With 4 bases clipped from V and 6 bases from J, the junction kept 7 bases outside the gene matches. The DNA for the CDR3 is TGTGCCAGCAGCCTCGGGACAGGTGGGGATGGCTACACCTTC. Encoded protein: CASSLGTGGDGYTF.

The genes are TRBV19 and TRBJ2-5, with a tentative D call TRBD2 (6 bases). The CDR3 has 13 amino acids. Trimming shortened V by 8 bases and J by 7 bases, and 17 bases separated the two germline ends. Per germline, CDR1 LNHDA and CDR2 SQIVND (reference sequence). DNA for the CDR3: TGTGCCAGTGCCCCGGGGGAAAAGGGGACCCAGTACTTC. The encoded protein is CASAPGEKGTQYF.

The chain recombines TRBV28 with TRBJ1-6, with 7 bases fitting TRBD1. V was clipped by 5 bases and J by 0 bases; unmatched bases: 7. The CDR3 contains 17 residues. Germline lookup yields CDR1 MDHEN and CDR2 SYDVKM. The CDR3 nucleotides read TGTGCCAGCAGTCCCCCGGGACAGAGCTCCTATAATTCACCCCTCCACTTT. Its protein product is CASSPPGQSSYNSPLHF. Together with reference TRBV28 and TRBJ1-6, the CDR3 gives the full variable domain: DVKVTQSSRYLVKRTGEKVFLECVQDMDHENMFWYRQDPGLGLRLIYFSYDVKMKEKGDIPEGYSVSREKKERFSLILESASTNQTSMYLCASSPPGQSSYNSPLHFGNGTRLTVT.

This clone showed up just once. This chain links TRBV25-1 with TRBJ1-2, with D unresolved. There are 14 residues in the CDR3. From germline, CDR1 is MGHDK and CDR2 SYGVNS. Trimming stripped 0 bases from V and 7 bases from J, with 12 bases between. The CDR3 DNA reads TGTGCCAGCAGTGAATACGAGTCACAGCCTGGCTACACCTTC. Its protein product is CASSEYESQPGYTF.

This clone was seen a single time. The DNA of the CDR3 is TGTGCCACCAGTGATTTTAGAGGGGATACGCAGTATTTT. It specifies CATSDFRGDTQYF. The chain combines TRBV24-1 with TRBJ2-3; TRBD2 might be the D (5 bases). V lost 1 base and J 6 bases, leaving 7 bases between the germline ends. Germline values: CDR1 KGHDR, CDR2 SFDVKD. The CDR3 consists of 13 residues.

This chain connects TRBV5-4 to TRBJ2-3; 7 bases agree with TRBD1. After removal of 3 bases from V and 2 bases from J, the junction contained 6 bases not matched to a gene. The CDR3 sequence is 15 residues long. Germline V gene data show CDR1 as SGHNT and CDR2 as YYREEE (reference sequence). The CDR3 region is CASSYYGTDTDTQYF. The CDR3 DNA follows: TGTGCCAGCAGCTACTACGGGACAGACACAGATACGCAGTATTTT.